This TCR beta chain stems from a study of T-cell reconstitution after alpha-beta-depleted transplantation in children. In the case of this clonotype: The antigen is not known.

General study points: T cells produced anew were the main source of T-cell counts and diversity one year after transplant. Alpha-beta T cells about two months after transplant reportedly derived from several hundred expanded graft clones. Day-60 TCRbeta diversity that was high in some patients was derived from surviving recipient T cells and thymic progenitors.

Germline CDR1 reads KGHSH; CDR2 reads LQKENI. V lost 2 bases and J 3 bases, leaving 9 bases between the germline ends. The CDR3 extends over 14 amino acids. Construction of the TCRbeta library involved unique molecular identifiers. Each CDR3 protein gets one entry after TCRdb re-called the PCR reads with MiXCR. Among more than 200,000 distinct CDR3 sequences listed, 25% were seen once. The specimen comprised PBMCs, sampled before TCRalphabeta/CD19-depleted stem cell transplant. The receptor was isolated from a girl aged 2-9 years with Fanconi anemia, due to receive a stem cell transplant. The rearrangement uses TRBV18 and TRBJ2-3, with D uncertain. CDR3 bases: TGTGCCAGCTCACCATCTACGAGTACAGATACGCAGTATTTT. This gives the protein CASSPSTSTDTQYF.